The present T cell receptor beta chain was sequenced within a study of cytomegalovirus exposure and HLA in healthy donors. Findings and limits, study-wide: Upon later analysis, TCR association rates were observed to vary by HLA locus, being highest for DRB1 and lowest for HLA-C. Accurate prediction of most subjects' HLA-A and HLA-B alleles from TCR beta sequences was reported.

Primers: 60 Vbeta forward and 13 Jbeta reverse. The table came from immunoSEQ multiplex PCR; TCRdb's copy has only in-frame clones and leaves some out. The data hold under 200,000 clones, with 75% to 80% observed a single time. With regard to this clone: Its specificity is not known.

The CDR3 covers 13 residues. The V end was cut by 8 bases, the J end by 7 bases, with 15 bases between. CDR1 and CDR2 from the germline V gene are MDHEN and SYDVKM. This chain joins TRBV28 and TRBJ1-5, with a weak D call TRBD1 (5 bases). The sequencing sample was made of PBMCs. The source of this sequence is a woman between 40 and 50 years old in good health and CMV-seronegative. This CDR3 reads CASYTQGRQPQHF. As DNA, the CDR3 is TGTGCCAGCTACACTCAGGGAAGGCAGCCCCAGCATTTT.